This T cell receptor beta chain is from a study of regulatory T cells in long-lasting Graves disease (dated by TCRdb to about 2021). Background on the whole study: Newly diagnosed Graves' disease patients had taken antithyroid drugs for less than 3 months. Persistent Graves' disease patients were compared with newly diagnosed Graves' disease patients by peripheral blood TCR sequencing and RNA sequencing. The study was registered as a clinical trial and conducted in China. A total of 33 samples underwent TCR sequencing: around 13 from persistent and roughly 20 from newly diagnosed Graves' disease patients.

Overall study results and their limits: Lower TCR Shannon entropy and fewer highly expanded clones were observed in persistent Graves' disease patients than in newly diagnosed patients, which suggested clonal expansion. Peripheral blood alone was examined, since thyroid tissue, which constituted the primary lesion, could not be accessed. Sequencing and analysis were limited to the TCR beta chain. As a limitation, the authors acknowledged that the small sample size may reduce accuracy. Patients with persistent disease shared more public clonotypes (about 2,900) than newly diagnosed patients did (nearly 1,000). TRBV28, TRBJ1-2 and TRBJ2-5 were preferentially used in persistent disease, while TRBV20-1 and TRBJ2-1 were favored in newly diagnosed disease.

The receptor library was made with multiplex PCR. Sequenced on an Illumina HiSeq 4000. CDR3 regions were amplified by Arm-PCR with iRepertoire HTBI primers to construct TCR beta libraries. Gel purification was performed on PCR products prior to sequencing. Concerning the study's data processing: A total of roughly 65 TRBV and approximately 15 TRBJ segments were identified across samples and were used for gene usage analysis of CDR3 amino acid clonotypes. COPE and FqMerger were used to merge the filtered high-quality paired reads into contigs. BLAST was used to align contigs to IMGT TRBV, TRBD and TRBJ reference genes, and CDR3 was defined according to IMGT. Any clonotype with a frequency above 0.1% was classified as a highly expanded clone. Repertoire diversity was measured by Shannon entropy, and V-J evenness by the Gini coefficient. A clonotype was considered public if more than one individual shared it. Using fastp trimming at Q25 and MiXCR clonotype assembly, TCRdb reanalyzed the public sequencing data and kept in-frame beta chains. Every CDR3 protein is listed once, alongside the most common genes and DNA of its rows. The V and J calls reflect TCRdb's pipeline rather than the authors' work. A total of around 480,000 distinct CDR3 sequences appear in this sample, around 15% of them only once. The ten largest make up 25% of the sample.

The germline ends are 9 bases apart after V is trimmed by 3 bases and J by 7 bases. From a lookup of the germline V gene (reference sequence), CDR1 and CDR2 are SEHNR and FQNEAQ. From cysteine to phenylalanine, the CDR3 is 12 amino acids long. Only the CDR3 part of the read is kept: 36 bases, read in frame from the first base. Per the publication, the time point label means: newly diagnosed GD, antithyroid drugs for less than 3 months. For both TCR sequencing and RNA sequencing, RNA was extracted from PBMCs using TRIzol. The diagnosis of Graves' disease was made according to American Thyroid Association guidelines. Recruitment of patients was carried out at an endocrinology department in Xi'an, China. Each patient gave 7.5 to 10 milliliters of peripheral blood, collected in an EDTA anticoagulant tube. PBMCs were isolated by Ficoll Paque Plus density gradient separation without further T cell sorting. An Agilent 2100 Bioanalyzer and agarose gel were used to assess RNA quality, and a NanoDrop 2000 was used to measure RNA concentration.

This clonotype was counted at least ten times. Its antigen is still unknown. No much larger clone exists at a distance of one base, and base qualities are not known. This same sample was also part of a study on T cells in Graves' hyperthyroidism and ophthalmopathy. The second study reports: Graves' hyperthyroidism was defined as stable when no progression to ophthalmopathy occurred over 18 months of follow-up. Hyperthyroidism patients were newly diagnosed, had a disease duration of under 2 months, and were aged 18 to 65 years. Any patient with an uncontrolled infection, another autoimmune disease, pregnancy or lactation was excluded. Diagnoses relied on clinical symptoms, serum thyroxine and TRAb, thyroid ultrasound and orbital computed tomography. For the first round of RT-PCR on the TCR CDR3, the HTBI primer set was used together with the Qiagen OneStep RT-PCR kit. Most expanded thyroid clonotypes (frequency above 0.001) were also detected in blood, suggesting blood repertoires may reflect thyroid immune responses. A model built on a 13 V-J signature distinguished ophthalmopathy from stable hyperthyroidism, reaching around 90% sensitivity and about 81% specificity in cross-validation and 80%/75% in testing. In validation, progression to ophthalmopathy was predicted by the model with nearly 71% sensitivity and 72% to 80% specificity, a median of about 6.4 months before onset. To identify distinguishing TCR V-J signatures, a discovery cohort of roughly 100 patients was used, comprising fewer than 45 with Graves' ophthalmopathy and 57 with stable Graves' hyperthyroidism. Prospective prediction of ophthalmopathy was tested in an independent validation cohort consisting of some 19 hyperthyroidism patients and 15 to 17 patients who later progressed to ophthalmopathy. The roughly 94 discovery patients were randomly split 7:3 into training and test sets. Thyroid tissue and blood T-cell repertoires from over 5 Graves' hyperthyroidism patients were also compared in the study. Following sampling, methimazole starting at 30 mg daily was given to hyperthyroidism patients, and high-dose intravenous methylprednisolone was given to ophthalmopathy patients. A second multiplex PCR round built the libraries, followed by size selection and purification. Paired-end sequencing of the libraries was performed with 100 bp reads on an Illumina HiSeq2000. SOAPnuke was used to process the raw data, with reads discarded if the reads contained adapters or uncalled bases, had a mean Phred below 15, or lacked an exact constant-primer or identifier match. COPE v1.2.5 was used to merge high-quality paired reads, and clonotypes were defined as unique nucleotide sequences. MiTCR v1.1 was used to align the clonotypes against IMGT TRBV, TRBD and TRBJ reference segments. Analysis was restricted to V-J combinations with a frequency above 0.0001, which covered 99% to 99.2% of repertoires. A TCS score was defined as the ratio between F50 (clonal expansion) and ExV (chaos), using BLOSUM62-based TCRdist between CDR3 peptides within each V-J. Welch's t-statistics and random forest reduced around 510 V-J features to 13, which were used in a naive Bayes classifier (R e1071). Sample size was not statistically predetermined, and blinding of investigators to group allocation was not performed. The paper reports TCR Vbeta CDR3 sequencing of some 140 peripheral blood samples: around 45 ophthalmopathy, 70 to 85 hyperthyroidism and around 17 progressor patients.

This TCR was sampled from a woman aged 40-65 years with Graves disease. Donor details come from another sample of the same person, matched by shared clones. The V and J genes are TRBV7-9 and TRBJ1-2; the D gene assignment is ambiguous. Sequences were derived from peripheral blood mononuclear cells (PBMCs), sampled at new diagnosis, from a patient treated with antithyroid drugs. DNA sequence: TGTGCCAGCAGCTTCGGAATCAGTGGCTACACCTTC. Its amino acids are CASSFGISGYTF.